This T cell receptor beta chain came from a study of identical twins. The study, taken as a whole, reports: Abundant beta clonotypes from cord blood bore fewer insertions; memory repertoires lacked this pattern. Conclusions rested on cross-sectional statistics rather than following the same donors. In zero-insertion analyses, partial confounding could arise from invariant MAIT and iNKT cells.

This clonotype was found a few times. Its specificity is unknown. TCRdb called the 5' RACE reads again in MiXCR, with one record for every CDR3 protein. This table has about 810,000 distinct CDR3 sequences, roughly an eighth appearing once. The CDR3 length is 15 residues. The J segment lost 2 bases and the V segment lost 5 bases, leaving 5 bases of the junction unmatched. These same records also appear under a second study, on yellow fever vaccine responses in identical twins.

The J gene is TRBJ2-3, the V gene TRBV12-3 or TRBV12-4, with TRBD1 matching 9 bases. The TCR originated in a woman between 18 and 29 years old in good health. Sequencing input: PBMCs. Written as DNA, the CDR3 is TGTGCCAGCAGTCCTAACAGGGGGCCCACAGATACGCAGTATTTT. This gives the protein CASSPNRGPTDTQYF.